Listed below are T cell receptor beta chains from one sample, sequenced in a study of shared clonotypes between healthy human individuals. TCRdb's table, derived via immunoSEQ multiplex PCR, lists solely in-frame clones and lacks some. This sample has 2 million to 2.5 million clones; over 90% occur once, and the top ten carry about 0.37%. Material: naive CD4+ T cells from PBMCs. The origin of the receptors is a man younger than 35 in good health. Some clones in this sample may be carry-over from other donors' samples. CDR3s include the opening cysteine and the closing phenylalanine or tryptophan. Each record gives: CDR3 protein, CDR3 DNA, V gene, clone size, J gene, D gene. D genes are given only for firm matches. The size field is filled for only some rows; it gives once, few, many or a size class.

CASRLAPPALPSHQGDSNQPQHF,TGTGCAAGTCGCTTAGCCCCTCCCGCGCTTCCATCCCACCAGGGGGATAGCAATCAGCCCCAGCATTTT,TRBV12-2,-,TRBJ1-5,-
CASSFGQGNEKLFF,TGCGCCAGCAGCTTTGGACAGGGGAATGAAAAACTGTTTTTT,TRBV5-1,-,TRBJ1-4,TRBD1
CASSGSGDTIYF,TGTGCCAGCAGTGGGTCAGGAGACACCATATATTTT,TRBV7-9,-,TRBJ1-3,-
CASSLAVRYRDYSNQPQHF,TGTGCCAGCAGCTTAGCGGTCAGATACCGAGATTATAGCAATCAGCCCCAGCATTTT,TRBV7-8,-,TRBJ1-5,-
CASSGTSGSRSGANVLTF,TGTGCCAGCAGTGGGACTAGCGGGAGCCGCTCTGGGGCCAACGTCCTGACTTTC,TRBV25-1,-,TRBJ2-6,TRBD2
CASSQGDRNYGYTF,TGCGCCAGCAGCCAAGGGGACAGGAACTATGGCTACACCTTC,TRBV4-1,once,TRBJ1-2,TRBD1
CASSYFGAPSYEQYF,TGTGCCAGCAGTTATTTCGGAGCACCCTCCTACGAGCAGTACTTC,TRBV6-5,-,TRBJ2-7,-
CASSLSSFLGSGANVLTF,TGTGCCAGCAGCTTATCGAGCTTCCTCGGCTCTGGGGCCAACGTCCTGACTTTC,TRBV7-3,-,TRBJ2-6,-
CASSLSASGPSGNTIYF,TGTGCCAGCAGCCTATCTGCATCAGGCCCCTCTGGAAACACCATATATTTT,TRBV7-8,-,TRBJ1-3,-
CASSPRGNTIYF,TGTGCCAGCAGCCCCCGGGGAAACACCATATATTTT,TRBV13,-,TRBJ1-3,-
CASSPGHNYGYTF,TGTGCCAGCAGTCCGGGACATAACTATGGCTACACCTTC,TRBV2,-,TRBJ1-2,-
CASSVSTGLNTEAFF,TGTGCCAGTAGTGTATCGACAGGGTTAAACACTGAAGCTTTCTTT,TRBV19,-,TRBJ1-1,TRBD1
CAWSVMASTDTQYF,TGTGCCTGGAGTGTAATGGCCAGCACAGATACGCAGTATTTT,TRBV30,-,TRBJ2-3,-
CASSQDHHELGTQYF,TGCGCCAGCAGCCAAGACCACCACGAACTCGGGACCCAGTACTTC,TRBV4-1,-,TRBJ2-5,-
CASSFPAGQGLNYGYTF,TGTGCCAGCAGCTTCCCCGCCGGACAGGGGCTTAACTATGGCTACACCTTC,TRBV7-8,-,TRBJ1-2,TRBD1
CASRQAPQGFEQYF,TGTGCCAGCAGGCAGGCGCCCCAGGGGTTCGAGCAGTACTTC,TRBV6-5,-,TRBJ2-7,-
CASSVSPQTQYF,TGTGCCAGCAGCGTCAGTCCGCAGACCCAGTACTTC,TRBV6-5,-,TRBJ2-5,-
CASSDRAFNYGYTF,TGCGCCAGCAGTGACCGGGCCTTTAACTATGGCTACACCTTC,TRBV10-2,-,TRBJ1-2,-
CASSAAQETQYF,TGTGCCAGCAGTGCCGCTCAAGAGACCCAGTACTTC,TRBV6-1,-,TRBJ2-5,-
CASSRTGGGGAFF,TGTGCCAGCAGTCGAACAGGGGGTGGAGGAGCTTTCTTT,TRBV6-6,-,TRBJ1-1,TRBD1
CASSAPPTRTGMGETQYF,TGTGCCAGCAGTGCGCCACCCACTAGGACAGGGATGGGGGAGACCCAGTACTTC,TRBV6-1,-,TRBJ2-5,TRBD1
CASSYSSGSGSGELFF,TGTGCCAGCAGTTACTCGTCCGGGAGTGGGTCCGGGGAGCTGTTTTTT,TRBV6-5,-,TRBJ2-2,-
CASSTLTDNLRAEAFF,TGTGCCAGTAGTACCCTTACGGACAACCTAAGGGCTGAAGCTTTCTTT,TRBV19,once,TRBJ1-1,-
CASSPFSGSYEQYF,TGTGCCAGCAGCCCCTTTAGCGGGAGCTACGAGCAGTACTTC,TRBV5-4,-,TRBJ2-7,TRBD2
CASSLDPSQPQHF,TGTGCCAGCAGCTTAGACCCGAGTCAGCCCCAGCATTTT,TRBV7-3,-,TRBJ1-5,-
CASSVDVFTETQYF,TGTGCCAGCAGCGTAGATGTGTTTACGGAGACCCAGTACTTC,TRBV9,-,TRBJ2-5,-
CATSPSTGREKLFF,TGTGCCACCAGCCCATCGACAGGGAGGGAAAAACTGTTTTTT,TRBV15,-,TRBJ1-4,TRBD1
CASSSPGGMGETQYF,TGTGCCAGCAGTTCCCCAGGGGGCATGGGAGAGACCCAGTACTTC,TRBV28,-,TRBJ2-5,TRBD1
CASREGSYNEQFF,TGTGCCAGCAGGGAGGGGTCCTACAATGAGCAGTTCTTC,TRBV6-1,-,TRBJ2-1,-
CASSRGLAGGSYNEQFF,TGCGCCAGCAGCCGGGGACTAGCGGGAGGCTCCTACAATGAGCAGTTCTTC,TRBV5-1,-,TRBJ2-1,TRBD2
CASSSSDTDTEAFF,TGTGCCAGCTCATCGTCCGACACGGACACTGAAGCTTTCTTT,TRBV18,-,TRBJ1-1,-
CASSFIVGREYTGELFF,TGTGCCAGCAGCTTTATTGTAGGGCGGGAGTACACCGGGGAGCTGTTTTTT,TRBV7-2,-,TRBJ2-2,TRBD2
CASSPWRGTGELFF,TGTGCCAGCAGCCCCTGGAGGGGGACCGGGGAGCTGTTTTTT,TRBV11-2,-,TRBJ2-2,-
CASSLRRGEQFF,TGTGCCAGCAGCTTGCGTCGCGGTGAGCAGTTCTTC,TRBV7-2,-,TRBJ2-1,-
CATSRDYGAEAFF,TGTGCCACCAGCAGAGATTACGGCGCTGAAGCTTTCTTT,TRBV15,-,TRBJ1-1,-
CASSRLAGYNEQFF,TGTGCCAGCAGCCGACTAGCGGGCTACAATGAGCAGTTCTTC,TRBV6-6,-,TRBJ2-1,TRBD2
CASSFWETQYF,TGTGCCAGCAGCTTCTGGGAGACCCAGTACTTC,TRBV5-8,once,TRBJ2-5,-
CASSLTQNTIYF,TGTGCCAGCAGCCTCACCCAAAACACCATATATTTT,TRBV7-2,-,TRBJ1-3,-
CASSLTSSSYEQYF,TGTGCCAGCAGCTTGACTAGCAGCTCCTACGAGCAGTACTTC,TRBV9,-,TRBJ2-7,TRBD2
CASSLRQGGLNEQFF,TGCGCCAGCAGCTTACGACAGGGGGGTTTGAATGAGCAGTTCTTC,TRBV5-1,once,TRBJ2-1,TRBD1
CAISESRSGRF,TGTGCCATCAGTGAGTCGAGGTCCGGGAGATTT,TRBV10-3,-,TRBJ1-5,-
CASGRDRDPDTQYF,TGTGCCAGCGGGCGGGACAGGGATCCAGATACGCAGTATTTT,TRBV2,-,TRBJ2-3,TRBD1
CASSHPGGSNQPQHF,TGCGCCAGCAGCCACCCCGGGGGGAGCAATCAGCCCCAGCATTTT,TRBV4-1,-,TRBJ1-5,-
CASSLALPGGTGNTIYF,TGCGCCAGCAGCTTGGCTCTGCCAGGGGGGACAGGAAACACCATATATTTT,TRBV5-1,-,TRBJ1-3,TRBD1
CASSDQTGMDEKLFF,TGTGCCAGTAGTGACCAGACAGGGATGGATGAAAAACTGTTTTTT,TRBV19,-,TRBJ1-4,TRBD1
CASSLAGGEMWTQYF,TGTGCCAGCAGTTTGGCGGGGGGGGAGATGTGGACCCAGTACTTC,TRBV28,once,TRBJ2-5,TRBD2
CASSQTTGLGGNTIYF,TGCGCCAGCAGCCAAACAACAGGGCTGGGGGGAAACACCATATATTTT,TRBV4-3,-,TRBJ1-3,-
CASGSYTDRIYGYTF,TGTGCTAGTGGTTCCTACACGGACAGGATTTATGGCTACACCTTC,TRBV12-5,few,TRBJ1-2,TRBD1
CASSSGSGRQDTQYF,TGTGCCAGCAGTTCCGGTAGCGGGAGGCAAGATACGCAGTATTTT,TRBV28,-,TRBJ2-3,TRBD2
CASSRPGTAGELFF,TGTGCCAGCTCACGCCCCGGGACGGCCGGGGAGCTGTTTTTT,TRBV18,-,TRBJ2-2,-
CASSDLGASGTWDEQFF,TGTGCCAGCAGTGACCTCGGGGCTAGCGGGACTTGGGATGAGCAGTTCTTC,TRBV25-1,-,TRBJ2-1,TRBD2
CASSLVGWGTYSGNTIYF,TGCGCCAGCAGCTTGGTCGGTTGGGGAACCTACTCTGGAAACACCATATATTTT,TRBV5-1,-,TRBJ1-3,-
CASSAPQFGANVLTF,TGTGCCAGCAGTGCGCCACAATTCGGGGCCAACGTCCTGACTTTC,TRBV6-1,-,TRBJ2-6,-
CATSSTGDYNEQFF,TGTGCCACCTCCTCAACGGGAGACTACAATGAGCAGTTCTTC,TRBV25-1,-,TRBJ2-1,-